The 27 T cell receptor beta chains given below trace back to one sample, sequenced in a study of Ad26.COV2.S vaccination and SARS-CoV-2 variants. Here immunoSEQ multiplex PCR was the method, and the copy in TCRdb shows in-frame clones only, minus some. Here the sample spans 350,000 to 450,000 clones, about 88% being singletons. The treatment was: some 19 received Ad26.COV2.S at low or high dose, single or two shots; 5 received placebo; per-sample allocation not given. At day 63 after the first vaccine or placebo injection, samples were drawn. The sample was peripheral blood, taken in a trial of Ad26.COV2.S vaccine versus placebo. Every receptor here comes from a person between 18 and 59 years old who received the Ad26.COV2.S COVID-19 vaccine or a placebo.

The V call is TRBV7-2, the J call TRBJ1-3; D remains unclear. Trimming removed 1 base from V and 0 bases from J, with 10 bases in between. The CDR3 totals 16 residues. Looked up from germline, CDR1 is SGHTA and CDR2 is FQGNSA. CDR3 DNA sequence: TGTGCCAGCAGCTTAGGGCCCACAAGCTCTGGAAACACCATATATTTT. Protein: CASSLGPTSSGNTIYF.

The V call is TRBV20-1, the J call TRBJ1-4; TRBD1 agrees at 8 bases. The CDR3 length is 14 residues. The trim removed 3 bases at V and 8 bases at J, leaving 8 bases unmatched. The germline V gene has CDR1 DFQATT and CDR2 SNEGSKA (reference sequence). As DNA, the CDR3 is TGCAGTGCTAGTCCAGGGGGCGCGTGGGAAAAACTGTTTTTT. It codes for CSASPGGAWEKLFF.

With respect to this clone: Sequence at one end of the junction differs from germline and may be a read error. The CDR3 spells CATSRVTGSRNAEAFF. The CDR3 coding sequence is TGTGCCACCAGCAGAGTTACGGGTAGCCGGAACGCTGAAGCTTTCTTT. The chain links TRBV15 to TRBJ1-1; D ambiguous. The CDR3 length is 16 residues. The V gene's germline CDR1 is LNHNV and CDR2 YYDKDF (reference sequence).

The chain uses TRBV18 and TRBJ2-1; no definite D call. Germline assignment: CDR1 KGHSH and CDR2 LQKENI. The CDR3 covers 15 residues. V gave up 5 bases and J gave up 0 bases, with 11 bases separating them. The CDR3 loop reads CASSADVSSYNEQFF. DNA for the CDR3: TGTGCCAGCTCAGCCGACGTCAGCTCCTACAATGAGCAGTTCTTC.

The V gene is TRBV2, the J gene TRBJ1-1, with 7 bases lining up with TRBD1. V trimming: 11 bases; J trimming: 3 bases; junction bases outside the gene matches: 12. CDR1 is SNHLY and CDR2 is FYNNEI in the germline V gene. The CDR3 has 14 residues. The CDR3 loop reads CACTRQGGDTEAFF. The CDR3 DNA follows: TGTGCCTGCACTAGACAGGGAGGAGACACTGAAGCTTTCTTT.

The chain uses TRBV5-4 and TRBJ2-5; 10 bases map to TRBD2. With V trimmed by 4 bases and J by 4 bases, 10 bases remained unmatched. CDR1 and CDR2 (germline): SGHNT, YYREEE (reference sequence). The CDR3 spans 16 residues. CDR3 in DNA: TGTGCCAGCAGCCACCCGACTAGCGGGTCCGGAGAGACCCAGTACTTC. Translating it yields CASSHPTSGSGETQYF.

CDR3 nucleotide sequence: TGTGCCAGCAGCTTAGTAGGCAGGGGCTATGAGCAGTTCTTC. It specifies CASSLVGRGYEQFF. The chain employs TRBV13 and TRBJ2-1; D perhaps matches TRBD1 (6 bases). CDR3 size: 14 residues. The germline V gene encodes CDR1 PRHDT and CDR2 FYEKMQ (reference sequence). The V end was cut by 1 base, the J end by 8 bases, with 12 bases between.

This clone was seen just once. The chain links TRBV6-5 to TRBJ2-7; D possibly corresponds to TRBD1 (7 bases). V was cut by 6 bases and J by 7 bases, with 19 bases left in between. CDR1 is MNHEY, CDR2 SVGAGI, per germline. The CDR3 is made up of 14 amino acids. This chain's CDR3 is CASSATGVGGEQYF. The DNA of the CDR3 is TGTGCCAGCAGCGCAACAGGGGTAGGGGGGGAGCAGTACTTC.

The chain links TRBV3-1 (or the pseudogene TRBV3-2) to TRBJ1-6; D may be TRBD1 (5 bases). Germline CDR1 is LGHDT and CDR2 is YNNKEL (reference sequence). Trimming removed 3 bases from V and 7 bases from J, with 13 bases in between. This CDR3 is built from 15 residues. The CDR3 is CASSQLRGENSPLHF. CDR3 in DNA: TGTGCCAGCAGCCAGCTGCGGGGGGAGAATTCACCCCTCCACTTT.

V is TRBV6-5 and J is TRBJ1-2; 9 positions agree with TRBD1. Per germline, CDR1 MNHEY and CDR2 SVGAGI. Trimming took 6 bases from V and 4 from J; bases not matched to a gene: 0. This CDR3 is built from 12 residues. The DNA for the CDR3 is TGTGCCAGCAGGGACAGGGGCTATGGCTACACCTTC. This encodes CASRDRGYGYTF.

The chain uses TRBV7-6 and TRBJ2-1, with 10 positions matching TRBD2. V was clipped by 5 bases and J by 9 bases; unmatched bases: 19. There are 18 residues in the CDR3. CDR1 is SGHVS, CDR2 FNYEAQ, per germline. The CDR3 DNA reads as TGTGCCAGCAGCCCCGCTATCGCGGGACTAGCGTTTAAGATTGAGCAGTTCTTC. It is translated as CASSPAIAGLAFKIEQFF. Combining the CDR3 with reference TRBV7-6 and TRBJ2-1 gives the whole variable domain GAGVSQSPRYKVTKRGQDVALRCDPISGHVSLYWYRQALGQGPEFLTYFNYEAQQDKSGLPNDRFSAERPEGSISTLTIQRTEQRDSAMYRCASSPAIAGLAFKIEQFFGPGTRLTVL.

This sequence joins TRBV6-5 and TRBJ2-3, with D perhaps being TRBD1 or TRBD2 (5 bases each). CDR1 is MNHEY and CDR2 is SVGAGI in the germline V gene. The CDR3 is made up of 14 amino acids. V was clipped by 7 bases and J by 2 bases, with 13 bases between them. The CDR3 nucleotides are TGTGCCAGCACTGGCCCCGGGACCACAGATACGCAGTATTTT. Translated, it gives CASTGPGTTDTQYF.

The chain recombines TRBV28 with TRBJ2-5; D remains unclear. This CDR3 region has 13 residues. Germline V lookup: CDR1 MDHEN, CDR2 SYDVKM. V lost 1 base to trimming and J lost 1 base, with 4 bases between them. The CDR3 spells CASSLYIQETQYF. CDR3 bases: TGTGCCAGCAGTTTATACATCCAAGAGACCCAGTACTTC.

This chain joins TRBV5-5 and TRBJ1-1, with D unclear. CDR1 SGHKS and CDR2 YYEKEE come from the germline V gene (reference sequence). Trimming stripped 1 base from V and 1 base from J, with 14 bases between. CDR3 length equals 16 residues. In nucleotides, the CDR3 is TGTGCCAGCAGCTTGAAGAGGTTTGGAGGGAACACTGAAGCTTTCTTT. Its translation is CASSLKRFGGNTEAFF.

This sequence joins TRBV4-1 and TRBJ2-7, with 7 bases aligning to TRBD1. Trimming at V came to 0 bases and at J to 3 bases, leaving 5 bases not matched to a gene. Germline V gives CDR1 MGHRA, CDR2 YSYEKL. The CDR3 consists of 15 residues. In DNA form, the CDR3 reads TGCGCCAGCAGCCAAGATCCGGCAGGGGGCTACGAGCAGTACTTC. It specifies CASSQDPAGGYEQYF.

The rearrangement links TRBV5-6 to TRBJ2-3; no clear D. Trimming cost V 4 bases and J 2 bases, with 5 bases left between them. This CDR3 has 12 residues. Germline assignment: CDR1 SGHDT and CDR2 YYEEEE. The CDR3 loop is CASSMNTDTQYF. The CDR3 DNA sequence: TGTGCCAGCAGCATGAACACAGATACGCAGTATTTT.

The J gene is TRBJ2-5, the V gene TRBV5-6; TRBD2 matches 9 bases. The CDR3 spans 15 residues. Unmatched junction bases numbered 5, after V lost 0 bases and J lost 5 bases. CDR1 SGHDT and CDR2 YYEEEE come from the germline V gene. In DNA form, the CDR3 reads TGTGCCAGCAGCTTGGTATCTAGCGGGATGGAGACCCAGTACTTC. This translates into CASSLVSSGMETQYF. Looking up the rest from reference TRBV5-6 and TRBJ2-5 gives the full variable domain: DAGVTQSPTHLIKTRGQQVTLRCSPKSGHDTVSWYQQALGQGPQFIFQYYEEEERQRGNFPDRFSGHQFPNYSSELNVNALLLGDSALYLCASSLVSSGMETQYFGPGTRLLVL.

V gene TRBV5-1 combines with J gene TRBJ2-6, with 9 bases aligning to TRBD1. In germline, CDR1 is SGHRS, CDR2 YFSETQ. CDR3 size: 15 residues. Trimming took 3 bases from V and 2 from J; bases not matched to a gene: 0. This chain's CDR3 is CASSWDRAGANVLTF. As DNA, the CDR3 is TGCGCCAGCAGCTGGGACAGGGCTGGGGCCAACGTCCTGACTTTC.

The chain has TRBV14 and TRBJ2-2, with a tentative D call TRBD1 (5 bases). CDR3 length: 15 residues. The V end was cut by 6 bases, the J end by 0 bases, with 11 bases between. Germline V gene sequence: CDR1 SGHDN, CDR2 FVKESK. CDR3 amino acids: CASRSRTSNTGELFF. DNA of the CDR3: TGTGCCAGCAGGTCAAGGACATCGAACACCGGGGAGCTGTTTTTT.

The rearrangement links TRBV6-4 to TRBJ2-3, with no clear D. CDR1 is MRHNA, CDR2 SNTAGT, per germline. Trimming took off 5 bases at V and 1 base at J, with 10 bases between the two ends. This CDR3 is built from 14 residues. The CDR3 is CASSRWVGTDTQYF. The CDR3 DNA is TGTGCCAGCAGTAGATGGGTCGGCACAGATACGCAGTATTTT.

The rearrangement joins TRBV6-5 to TRBJ1-2; 9 bases align to TRBD1. Trimming removed 2 bases from V and 7 bases from J; junction bases left unmatched: 11. In germline, CDR1 is MNHEY, CDR2 SVGAGI. This CDR3 is built from 16 residues. CDR3 bases: TGTGCCAGCAGTTACGAGAAGCGGGACAGGGCTTTTGGCTACACCTTC. Translated: CASSYEKRDRAFGYTF.

This sequence joins TRBV9 and TRBJ1-4; TRBD1 matches at 8 bases. The CDR3 is made up of 16 amino acids. V lost 4 bases to trimming and J lost 2 bases; unmatched junction nucleotides: 7. The germline CDR1 and CDR2 sequences are SGDLS and YYNGEE. CDR3 nucleotides: TGTGCCAGCAGCATCAACCGGGACAGGACTAATGAAAAACTGTTTTTT. Translated, it gives CASSINRDRTNEKLFF. Based on the CDR3 plus reference TRBV9 and TRBJ1-4, the full variable domain is DSGVTQTPKHLITATGQRVTLRCSPRSGDLSVYWYQQSLDQGLQFLIQYYNGEERAKGNILERFSAQQFPDLHSELNLSSLELGDSALYFCASSINRDRTNEKLFFGSGTQLSVL.

Remarks on this clone: Within the sample, other DNA sequences also encode this same CDR3. The V and J genes are TRBV27 and TRBJ2-6; no definite D call. V was trimmed by 3 bases and J by 1 base, leaving 1 base between them. CDR3 length equals 13 residues. The germline V gene encodes CDR1 MNHEY and CDR2 SMNVEV (reference sequence). Here the CDR3 DNA reads TGTGCCAGCAGTTTTTCTGGGGCCAACGTCCTGACTTTC. Its protein is CASSFSGANVLTF.

The CDR3 sequence is CASSHTGNQPQHF. DNA for the CDR3: TGTGCCAGCAGCCATACAGGCAATCAGCCCCAGCATTTT. V gene TRBV5-6 combines with J gene TRBJ1-5; D unclear. V gave up 4 bases and J gave up 2 bases, with 7 bases separating them. The CDR3 sequence is 13 residues long. The germline V gene encodes CDR1 SGHDT and CDR2 YYEEEE.

CDR3 amino acids: CASSLTPDRGQETQYF. DNA for the CDR3: TGCGCCAGCAGCTTGACTCCGGACAGGGGGCAAGAGACCCAGTACTTC. The V call is TRBV5-1, the J call TRBJ2-5; the match to TRBD1 covers 10 bases. The ends lost 1 base at V and 2 bases at J; junction bases unmatched: 5. The CDR3 consists of 16 residues. Germline V gives CDR1 SGHRS, CDR2 YFSETQ.

In this sample, this clone turned up a few times. CDR3 DNA: TGTGCCAGCAGTGATAGGAGCACAGATACGCAGTATTTT. Its protein is CASSDRSTDTQYF. The chain is built from TRBV12-3 or TRBV12-4 and TRBJ2-3; D uncertain. V lost 5 bases and J lost 0, with 6 bases in between. The CDR3 runs to 13 residues.

The genes are TRBV18 and TRBJ1-1; tentative D call: TRBD1 (5 bases). The V and J ends lost 3 bases and 5 bases respectively, with 16 bases between them. Germline CDR1 reads KGHSH; CDR2 reads LQKENI. This CDR3 is built from 15 residues. This CDR3 is CASSPGRGEGTEAFF. CDR3 in DNA: TGTGCCAGCTCACCGGGGAGGGGAGAGGGGACTGAAGCTTTCTTT.